The T cell receptor (beta chain) under discussion was sequenced for a study of beta chain features in type 1 diabetes. This clone was found a few times. Its antigen remains unknown. General study findings and limits: The similarity of naive, central memory and Treg TCRB repertoires appeared greater among patients than among healthy donors. Fewer junction insertions and more nucleotide deletions appeared in type 1 diabetes patients. Among patients with Type 1 diabetes, TCRB CDR3s were moderately but significantly shorter in every one of the four CD4+ subsets.

Sorting of CD4+ naive, central memory, regulatory and stem cell-like memory cells was performed via CD45RO/CCR7/CD25/CD127/CD95/CD27. Purity exceeding 95% was reached by all sorted populations. From germline, CDR1 is SGHTA and CDR2 FQGNSA. Trimming removed 5 bases at V and 12 bases at J, with 14 bases between. The CDR3 length is 13 residues. cDNA synthesis used the whole RNA isolate, giving expressed TCRB sequences. Some clones are missing from TCRdb's copy, which holds only in-frame ones; the method was immunoSEQ multiplex PCR. Of 200,000 to 300,000 clones listed, roughly 20% are singletons. This TCR came from a middle-aged woman with type 1 diabetes. The sample comprised naive CD4+ T cells from blood. This chain links TRBV7-2 with TRBJ1-6, with TRBD1 as a possible D gene (5 bases). The CDR3 nucleotides read TGTGCCAGCAGCCCCGACAGATTATTACCCCTCCACTTT. It translates to CASSPDRLLPLHF.